The clone carrying this T cell receptor beta chain was detected only a few times. The data belong to a study of blood T cell repertoires in COVID-19. Clones were read by immunoSEQ multiplex PCR, and TCRdb kept only the in-frame ones, dropping some. The sample carries about 100,000 clones, 60% to 80% recorded once. This CDR3 contains 18 residues. The V segment lost 0 bases and the J segment 3 bases; nucleotides outside the gene matches: 11. The chain employs TRBV23-1 and TRBJ1-5; TRBD1 agrees at 7 bases. TRBV23-1 is flagged as an ORF with uncertain function. The source is a man aged 60 to 75 with active or convalescent COVID-19. The material sequenced was peripheral blood. CDR3 coding DNA: TGCGCCAGCAGTCAATCGAGACCGCTAGACAGGGACAATCAGCCCCAGCATTTT. This encodes CASSQSRPLDRDNQPQHF.